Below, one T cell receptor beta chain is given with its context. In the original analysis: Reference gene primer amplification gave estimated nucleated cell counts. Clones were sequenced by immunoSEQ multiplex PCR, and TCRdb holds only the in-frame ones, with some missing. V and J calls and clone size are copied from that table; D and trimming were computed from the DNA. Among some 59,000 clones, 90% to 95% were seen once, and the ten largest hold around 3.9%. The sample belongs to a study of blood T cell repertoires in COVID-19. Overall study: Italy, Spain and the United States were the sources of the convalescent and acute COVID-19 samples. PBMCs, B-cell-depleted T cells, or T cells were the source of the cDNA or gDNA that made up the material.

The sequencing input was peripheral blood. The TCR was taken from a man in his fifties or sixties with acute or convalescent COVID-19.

CDR3 sequence: CATSESSTGFSGYTF. The CDR3 region has the DNA TGTGCCACCAGTGAATCTTCAACAGGGTTCAGCGGCTACACCTTC. This chain links TRBV24-1 with TRBJ1-2, with TRBD1 as a possible D gene (6 bases). V was trimmed by 4 bases and J by 8 bases, leaving 19 bases between them. The germline gives CDR1 KGHDR, CDR2 SFDVKD. This CDR3 is 15 amino acids long.